The entry below gives a single T cell receptor beta chain sequence along with its context. TCRdb passed the 5' RACE reads through MiXCR, listing each CDR3 protein once. Among roughly 1,500,000 distinct CDR3 sequences listed, roughly 35% were seen once. These data belong to a study of identical twins. Germline values: CDR1 SNHLY, CDR2 FYNNEI. The V gene lost 1 base and the J gene lost 6 bases, with 7 bases spanning the gap. The CDR3 loop spans 13 amino acids. The chain is built from TRBV2 and TRBJ1-5; no clear D. The receptor's source is a newborn girl in good health. The material sequenced was cord blood. Here the CDR3 reads CASSEEWGQPQHF. Written as DNA, the CDR3 is TGTGCCAGCAGTGAAGAGTGGGGTCAGCCCCAGCATTTT. Full variable domain (missing parts from reference TRBV2 and TRBJ1-5): EPEVTQTPSHQVTQMGQEVILRCVPISNHLYFYWYRQILGQKVEFLVSFYNNEISEKSEIFDDQFSVERPDGSNFTLKIRSTKLEDSAMYFCASSEEWGQPQHFGDGTRLSIL.